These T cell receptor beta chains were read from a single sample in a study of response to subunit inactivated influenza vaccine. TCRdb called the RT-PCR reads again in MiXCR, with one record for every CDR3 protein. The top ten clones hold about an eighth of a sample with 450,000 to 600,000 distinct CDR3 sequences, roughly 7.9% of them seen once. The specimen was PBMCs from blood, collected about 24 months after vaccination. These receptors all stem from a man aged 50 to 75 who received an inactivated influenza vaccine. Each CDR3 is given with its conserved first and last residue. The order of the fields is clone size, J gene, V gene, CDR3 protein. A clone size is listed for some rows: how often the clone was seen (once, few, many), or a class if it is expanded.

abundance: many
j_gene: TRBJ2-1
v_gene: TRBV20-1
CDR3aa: CSAPPVGGVNEQFF

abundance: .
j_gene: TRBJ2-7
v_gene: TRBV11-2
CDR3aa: CASSPVQNAYEQYF

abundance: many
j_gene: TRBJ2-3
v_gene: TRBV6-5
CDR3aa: CASSYFPGGRDTQYF

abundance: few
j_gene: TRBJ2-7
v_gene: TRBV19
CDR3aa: CASSRIQGQAYEQYF

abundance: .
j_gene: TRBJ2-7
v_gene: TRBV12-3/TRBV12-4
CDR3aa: CASSLDRGGRGREQYF

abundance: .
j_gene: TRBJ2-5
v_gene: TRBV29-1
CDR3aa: CSFAFTARGETQYF

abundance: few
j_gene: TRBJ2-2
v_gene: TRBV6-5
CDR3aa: CASSYSRYHTGELFF

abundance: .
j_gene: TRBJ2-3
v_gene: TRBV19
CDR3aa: CASSNGDTQYF

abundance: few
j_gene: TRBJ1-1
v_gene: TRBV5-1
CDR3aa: CASSSGVQGGRAFF

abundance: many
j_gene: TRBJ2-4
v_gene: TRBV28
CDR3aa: CASSPTYVLAKNIQYF

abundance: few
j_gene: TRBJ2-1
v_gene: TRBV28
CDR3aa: CASSFIFFYNEQFF

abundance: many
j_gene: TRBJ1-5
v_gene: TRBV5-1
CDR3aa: CASSETGYSNQPQHF

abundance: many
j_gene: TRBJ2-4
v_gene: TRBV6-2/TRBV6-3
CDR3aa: CASTSNWGNIQYF

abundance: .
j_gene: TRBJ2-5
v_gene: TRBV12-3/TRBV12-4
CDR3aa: CASSLMGSKETQYF

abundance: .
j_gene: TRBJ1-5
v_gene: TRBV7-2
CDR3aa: CASSPGQGDQPQHF

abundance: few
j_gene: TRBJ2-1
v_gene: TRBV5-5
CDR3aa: CASSQEPRGEQFF

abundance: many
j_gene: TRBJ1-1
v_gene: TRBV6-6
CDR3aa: CASSYPSQGSTIF

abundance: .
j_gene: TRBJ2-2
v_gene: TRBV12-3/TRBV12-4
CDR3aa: CASSWGLPITGELFF